Listed here is a single T cell receptor beta chain. The source of the sample is a study of blood T cell repertoires in COVID-19. Under the authors' procedure: Scientists estimated how many nucleated cells there were by amplifying reference gene primers. The repertoire was sequenced with immunoSEQ multiplex PCR; TCRdb's copy has only in-frame clones and lacks some. For V, J and clone size, that table is used; D and trimming come from the DNA. The sample holds some 80,000 clones, more than 75% seen once. Germline CDR1 reads ENHRY; CDR2 reads SYGVKD. The CDR3 loop spans 14 amino acids. With 8 bases clipped from V and 6 bases from J, the junction kept 7 bases outside the gene matches.

V usage is TRBV10-3 and J usage is TRBJ2-3, with 11 nucleotides matching TRBD2. This TCR derives from a woman of 80 years or more with active or convalescent COVID-19. The sample comprised peripheral blood. In DNA, the CDR3 is TGTGCCATCTCGACTAGCGGGATCAAGGATACGCAGTATTTT. Protein: CAISTSGIKDTQYF.